The rows below give T cell receptor beta chains drawn from one sample of a study of T cells after yellow fever vaccination. TCRdb reanalysed the 5' RACE reads using MiXCR and keeps one entry per CDR3 protein. The table records approximately 300,000 distinct CDR3 sequences, around 10% of them present only once. The sequences come from CD4+ T cells sorted from PBMCs, collected 45 days after the yellow fever booster vaccination. Source of these receptors: a man between 18 and 35 years old who received the YFV17D yellow fever vaccine. Each CDR3 is given with its conserved first and last residue. A D gene is named only where the DNA matches it firmly. Size tells how often a clone was seen (once, few, many) or the class of an expanded clone, and some rows leave it out.

CASSVVASVGLSRPSAEAFF TGTGCCAGCAGCGTAGTGGCGTCAGTGGGACTCTCTCGGCCAAGCGCTGAAGCTTTCTTT TRBV9 20 TRBJ1-1 - -
CSARLAGEGDTQYF TGCAGTGCTAGATTAGCGGGGGAGGGAGATACGCAGTATTTT TRBV20-1 14 TRBJ2-3 few TRBD2
CSVEQTDTQYF TGCAGCGTCGAACAAACAGATACGCAGTATTTT TRBV29-1 11 TRBJ2-3 - -
CASSKQGDLSGNTIYF TGTGCCAGCTCAAAACAGGGGGATCTCTCTGGAAACACCATATATTTT TRBV18 16 TRBJ1-3 - TRBD1
CASSEGLAGYNEQFF TGTGCCAGCAGTGAAGGACTAGCGGGGTACAATGAGCAGTTCTTC TRBV6-1 15 TRBJ2-1 - TRBD2
CASSPAHMKETQYF TGTGCCAGCAGCCCAGCCCATATGAAAGAGACCCAGTACTTC TRBV9 14 TRBJ2-5 few -
CASSKTVAPEAFF TGTGCCAGCAGTAAGACTGTAGCGCCTGAAGCTTTCTTT TRBV28 13 TRBJ1-1 many -
CASSLGTGRGFIYEQYF TGCGCCAGCAGCTTGGGGACAGGGCGTGGGTTTATCTACGAGCAGTACTTC TRBV5-1 17 TRBJ2-7 few TRBD1
CATSEPGGSSGELFF TGTGCCACCAGTGAGCCAGGGGGATCTTCCGGGGAGCTGTTTTTT TRBV24-1 15 TRBJ2-2 many TRBD1
CASSPDYIQFF TGTGCCAGCAGCCCAGACTACATTCAGTTCTTC TRBV7-2 11 TRBJ2-1 - -
CASSIGTGNIQYF TGTGCCAGCAGTATCGGGACGGGAAACATTCAGTACTTC TRBV14 13 TRBJ2-4 - -
CASRTRWSRGPYGYTF TGTGCCAGCAGAACCAGGTGGTCTAGGGGCCCGTATGGCTACACCTTC TRBV6-5 16 TRBJ1-2 many -
CASSLLTSSGELFF TGCGCCAGCAGCCTTCTGACTAGCTCCGGGGAGCTGTTTTTT TRBV4-1 14 TRBJ2-2 few TRBD2
CASSLGVTQETQYF TGTGCCAGCAGCTTAGGGGTGACACAAGAGACCCAGTACTTC TRBV11-2 14 TRBJ2-5 - -
CASSLGVGQETQYF TGTGCCAGCAGCTTAGGGGTGGGACAAGAGACCCAGTACTTC TRBV11-2 14 TRBJ2-5 many -
CASSQTSIRASTDTQYF TGTGCCAGCAGCCAAACGTCGATTCGTGCTAGCACAGATACGCAGTATTTT TRBV4-2 17 TRBJ2-3 many -
CAWSAGGIGNQPQHF TGTGCCTGGAGTGCGGGGGGCATAGGCAATCAGCCCCAGCATTTT TRBV30 15 TRBJ1-5 few -
CASRGTGGETQYF TGTGCCAGCAGGGGGACGGGGGGGGAGACCCAGTACTTC TRBV11-2 13 TRBJ2-5 few TRBD2
CASSQGQGTREQFF TGCGCCAGCAGCCAAGGGCAGGGGACGCGGGAGCAGTTCTTC TRBV4-1 14 TRBJ2-1 few -
CASSVAAGGGETQYF TGTGCCAGCAGCGTAGCTGCGGGGGGAGGAGAGACCCAGTACTTC TRBV9 15 TRBJ2-5 - TRBD2
CASSFSGVGANVLTF TGCGCCAGCAGCTTTTCAGGGGTTGGGGCCAACGTCCTGACTTTC TRBV5-1 15 TRBJ2-6 few -
CASSPGLPGEQFF TGTGCCAGCAGCCCGGGACTACCGGGTGAGCAGTTCTTC TRBV6-2/TRBV6-3 13 TRBJ2-1 - TRBD2
CAISPDRYGYTF TGTGCCATCAGTCCCGATCGATATGGCTACACCTTC TRBV10-3 12 TRBJ1-2 - -
CASSPPSGRELFF TGCGCCAGCAGCCCTCCCAGCGGTCGGGAGCTGTTTTTT TRBV5-1 13 TRBJ2-2 - -
CASSHGREAFF TGTGCCAGCTCCCACGGACGGGAAGCTTTCTTT TRBV18 11 TRBJ1-1 - -
CSVVIWGTGANVLTF TGCAGCGTTGTTATCTGGGGTACTGGGGCCAACGTCCTGACTTTC TRBV29-1 15 TRBJ2-6 - -
CASSLDPGGHNEQFF TGTGCCAGCAGCTTAGATCCGGGGGGCCACAATGAGCAGTTCTTC TRBV11-3 15 TRBJ2-1 - -
CASNPGGPRETQYF TGTGCCAGCAACCCCGGGGGACCCAGGGAGACCCAGTACTTC TRBV7-9 14 TRBJ2-5 - -
CASGARRNTEAFF TGTGCCAGCGGGGCCAGGCGGAACACTGAAGCTTTCTTT TRBV11-1 13 TRBJ1-1 - -
CASSRYTPLGLETQYF TGTGCCAGCAGCCGTTACACACCTCTCGGGTTAGAGACCCAGTACTTC TRBV12-3/TRBV12-4 16 TRBJ2-5 many -
CASSQRGTDAYEQYF TGCGCCAGCAGCCAACGCGGGACGGACGCCTACGAGCAGTACTTC TRBV4-3 15 TRBJ2-7 - -
CASSQEVASEGSYGYTF TGCGCCAGCAGCCAAGAGGTCGCGAGCGAGGGCAGCTATGGCTACACCTTC TRBV4-3 17 TRBJ1-2 many -
CASSLSHGELFF TGTGCCAGCAGCTTGTCCCACGGGGAGCTGTTTTTT TRBV5-5 12 TRBJ2-2 few -
CASSPWTEDTTGELFF TGTGCCAGCTCACCATGGACAGAGGATACCACCGGGGAGCTGTTTTTT TRBV18 16 TRBJ2-2 - -
CSVAETGIGEKLFF TGCAGCGTTGCGGAGACAGGGATCGGTGAAAAACTGTTTTTT TRBV29-1 14 TRBJ1-4 - TRBD1
CASSQELTVGEQYF TGCGCCAGCAGCCAAGAATTAACGGTCGGCGAGCAGTACTTC TRBV4-3 14 TRBJ2-7 - -
CSVCGQGFGGANVLTF TGCAGCGTTTGCGGACAGGGGTTTGGTGGGGCCAACGTCCTGACTTTC TRBV29-1 16 TRBJ2-6 many TRBD1
CASSRRRTLAAAETQYF TGTGCCAGCAGCAGGAGGCGGACCCTCGCGGCCGCGGAGACCCAGTACTTC TRBV7-9 17 TRBJ2-5 - -
CAWSRTGRMNGELFF TGTGCCTGGAGTCGGACAGGGCGGATGAACGGGGAGCTGTTTTTT TRBV30 15 TRBJ2-2 - TRBD1
CASSLTGVGAYNEAFF TGTGCCAGCAGCTTAACGGGGGTAGGGGCCTATAATGAAGCTTTCTTT TRBV7-2 16 TRBJ1-1 - -
CASSAPGQGDRTEAFF TGTGCCAGCAGCGCGCCGGGACAGGGAGATAGAACTGAAGCTTTCTTT TRBV9 16 TRBJ1-1 few TRBD1
CSAPSLAGADTQYF TGCAGTGCTCCAAGCTTAGCGGGGGCAGATACGCAGTATTTT TRBV20-1 14 TRBJ2-3 - TRBD2
CASSPLTGEETQYF TGTGCCAGCTCACCACTGACAGGAGAAGAGACCCAGTACTTC TRBV18 14 TRBJ2-5 many -
CASSFDRTGVNEQYF TGTGCCAGCAGCTTCGACCGGACAGGGGTGAACGAGCAGTACTTC TRBV5-6 15 TRBJ2-7 many TRBD1
CSGLTGIGQHGYTF TGCAGCGGGCTAACAGGGATCGGGCAACATGGCTACACCTTC TRBV29-1 14 TRBJ1-2 few -
CASSIADTQYF TGTGCCAGCAGCATCGCAGATACGCAGTATTTT TRBV5-4 11 TRBJ2-3 many -
CATDARAEAFF TGTGCCACAGATGCCAGGGCTGAAGCTTTCTTT TRBV6-6 11 TRBJ1-1 - -
CASSFGKGGELFF TGTGCCAGCAGTTTCGGGAAGGGCGGGGAGCTGTTTTTT TRBV12-3/TRBV12-4 13 TRBJ2-2 few -
CASSLEFGGTSGGETQYF TGTGCCAGCAGCTTAGAATTTGGCGGGACTAGCGGGGGGGAGACCCAGTACTTC TRBV7-2 18 TRBJ2-5 few TRBD2
CASNARGGTGVSGANVLTF TGTGCCAGCAACGCCCGAGGGGGGACAGGGGTCTCTGGGGCCAACGTCCTGACTTTC TRBV5-4 19 TRBJ2-6 - TRBD1
CASSLDFYGTANFF TGCGCCAGCAGCTTGGACTTCTACGGGACAGCTAACTTCTTC TRBV5-1 14 TRBJ2-1 - TRBD1
CASSLSGALGAFF TGTGCCAGCAGTTTAAGTGGGGCTTTGGGAGCTTTCTTT TRBV28 13 TRBJ1-1 few -
CAISDRLAGLTYEQYF TGTGCCATCAGTGATCGACTAGCGGGTCTAACCTACGAGCAGTACTTC TRBV10-3 16 TRBJ2-7 - TRBD2
CASSQPPSYNEQFF TGTGCCAGCAGCCAACCCCCTTCCTACAATGAGCAGTTCTTC TRBV4-2 14 TRBJ2-1 - -
CASSGRDMTHRAQYF TGTGCCAGCAGCGGCCGGGACATGACCCATCGAGCCCAGTACTTC TRBV9 15 TRBJ2-5 - -
CASSYSSGIGSPLHF TGTGCCAGCAGTTACTCTTCGGGGATTGGGTCACCCCTCCACTTT TRBV6-5 15 TRBJ1-6 few -
CASSLLALSPKSTDTQYF TGTGCCAGCAGCTTGTTGGCGCTCAGTCCAAAGTCGACAGATACGCAGTATTTT TRBV5-6 18 TRBJ2-3 few -
CASSRGGPNQPQHF TGTGCCAGCAGTAGGGGGGGTCCCAATCAGCCCCAGCATTTT TRBV27 14 TRBJ1-5 few -
CASSREGVEQYF TGTGCCAGCAGTCGGGAGGGGGTCGAGCAGTACTTC TRBV6-1 12 TRBJ2-7 few TRBD2